This passage covers 17 T cell receptor beta chains from one sample sequenced in a study of cytomegalovirus exposure and HLA in healthy donors. The study ran its PCR with 60 Vbeta and 13 Jbeta primers. Assay: immunoSEQ multiplex PCR; the TCRdb copy retains only in-frame clones and omits some. Its table records just under 90,000 clones. Sample: PBMCs. These receptors originate from a girl aged 5-17 years in good health and CMV-seropositive.

The V gene is TRBV11-2, the J gene TRBJ1-2; 10 nucleotides agree with TRBD1. Germline CDR1 reads SGHAT; CDR2 reads FQNNGV. This CDR3 contains 14 residues. With 5 bases clipped from V and 3 bases from J, the junction kept 3 bases outside the gene matches. For the CDR3, the DNA is TGTGCCAGCAGCCCCGGACAGGGGGACTATGGCTACACCTTC. Translation: CASSPGQGDYGYTF.

V gene TRBV19 combines with J gene TRBJ2-7; possible D gene TRBD2, 6 bases. The CDR3 length is 14 residues. Germline assignment: CDR1 LNHDA and CDR2 SQIVND (reference sequence). The V end lost 5 bases, the J end lost 2 bases, and 13 bases lay between the germline ends. The CDR3 spells CASSGTWEAYEQYF. The CDR3 DNA sequence: TGTGCCAGTAGTGGCACATGGGAGGCCTACGAGCAGTACTTC.

V is TRBV11-2 and J is TRBJ1-5; 10 nucleotides match TRBD1. This CDR3 is built from 17 residues. V was pared by 2 bases and J by 4 bases, with 8 bases of the junction left unmatched. Germline-derived CDR1 and CDR2 are SGHAT and FQNNGV. CDR3 DNA sequence: TGTGCCAGCAGCTTACAAGAAGGACAGGGGGAAAATCAGCCCCAGCATTTT. Its protein is CASSLQEGQGENQPQHF.

CDR3 amino acids: CASSPGTGPAYEQYF. Written as DNA, the CDR3 is TGCGCCAGCAGCCCGGGGACAGGACCCGCCTACGAGCAGTACTTC. J is TRBJ2-7 and V is TRBV5-1; 8 bases line up with TRBD1. The CDR3 spans 15 residues. Germline V CDR1 and CDR2: SGHRS, YFSETQ. V lost 4 bases and J lost 2; bases outside the gene matches: 8.

V is TRBV6-5 and J is TRBJ2-7; no definite D call. The V end was cut by 6 bases, the J end by 4 bases, with 10 bases between. CDR1 is MNHEY and CDR2 is SVGAGI in the germline V gene. This CDR3 is 12 amino acids long. The CDR3 loop is CASSSDGYEQYV. The CDR3 nucleotides are TGTGCCAGCAGCTCCGACGGGTACGAGCAGTACGTC.

Note on this clone: A junction end diverges from the germline sequence, so it may reflect a read error. This chain links TRBV7-9 with TRBJ2-1; 11 nucleotides align to TRBD2. CDR3 length equals 17 residues. Germline CDR1 and CDR2: SEHNR and FQNEAQ (reference sequence). CDR3 in DNA: TGTGCCAGCAGCTCTACTAGCGGGGGACGCTCCGACAATGAGCAGTTCTTC. This translates into CASSSTSGGRSDNEQFF.

The rearrangement uses TRBV6-1 and TRBJ1-5, with D hard to call. This CDR3 spans 13 amino acids. CDR1 and CDR2 from the germline V gene are MNHNS and SASEGT. The V end lost 10 bases, the J end lost 3 bases, and 13 bases lay between the germline ends. CDR3 amino acids: CATSPWLNQPQHF. CDR3 in DNA: TGTGCCACTTCTCCGTGGCTCAATCAGCCCCAGCATTTT.

The rearrangement links TRBV5-1 to TRBJ2-7; D is ambiguous. CDR1 is SGHRS and CDR2 is YFSETQ in the germline V gene. The V and J ends lost 4 bases and 0 bases respectively, with 14 bases between them. This CDR3 comprises 15 residues. The CDR3 DNA reads TGCGCCAGCAGCCCCCCCCTGTACAGCTCCTACGAGCAGTACGTC. Protein product: CASSPPLYSSYEQYV.

The V gene is TRBV6-6, the J gene TRBJ1-6; possibly TRBD1 for D (6 bases). The length of the CDR3 is 15 residues. The V and J ends lost 6 bases and 5 bases respectively, with 14 bases between them. The V gene's germline CDR1 is MNHNY and CDR2 SVGAGI (reference sequence). The CDR3 region has the DNA TGTGCCAGCAGATCAGGACAGAAGCATAATTCACCCCTCCACTTT. Protein sequence: CASRSGQKHNSPLHF.

The J gene is TRBJ2-1, the V gene TRBV30; 10 nucleotides match TRBD2. With V trimmed by 5 bases and J by 6 bases, 10 bases remained unmatched. Germline lookup yields CDR1 GTSNPN and CDR2 SVGIG (reference sequence). The CDR3 covers 15 residues. CDR3 sequence: CAWSTSGVLANEQFF. DNA of the CDR3: TGTGCCTGGTCCACTAGCGGGGTGCTAGCCAATGAGCAGTTCTTC.

The rearrangement uses TRBV6-6 and TRBJ1-5; tentatively, D is TRBD1 (5 bases). This CDR3 is 15 amino acids long. V was clipped by 5 bases and J by 5 bases, with 16 bases between them. CDR1 and CDR2 (germline): MNHNY, SVGAGI (reference sequence). The CDR3 nucleotides are TGTGCCAGCAGTACCTGGACGGCGGGGGATCAGCCCCAGCATTTT. Translation gives CASSTWTAGDQPQHF.

This chain joins TRBV9 and TRBJ1-6; no clear D gene. V was trimmed by 0 bases and J by 7 bases, leaving 8 bases between them. From germline, CDR1 is SGDLS and CDR2 YYNGEE. CDR3 length: 14 amino acids. The CDR3 coding sequence is TGTGCCAGCAGCGTAGTGGTGGAGAATTCACCCCTCCACTTT. Translating it yields CASSVVVENSPLHF.

V and J are TRBV5-1 and TRBJ2-3; D may be TRBD1 (5 bases). This CDR3 is 14 amino acids long. Trimming stripped 6 bases from V and 6 bases from J, with 17 bases between. Looked up from germline, CDR1 is SGHRS and CDR2 is YFSETQ. The CDR3 sequence is CASNTDLSGDTQYF. The CDR3 bases are TGCGCCAGCAACACCGACTTATCAGGGGATACGCAGTATTTT. Filled out from reference TRBV5-1 and TRBJ2-3, the complete variable domain reads KAGVTQTPRYLIKTRGQQVTLSCSPISGHRSVSWYQQTPGQGLQFLFEYFSETQRNKGNFPGRFSGRQFSNSRSEMNVSTLELGDSALYLCASNTDLSGDTQYFGPGTRLTVL.

This chain links TRBV4-3 with TRBJ2-1; possibly TRBD1 for D (5 bases). V was clipped by 1 base and J by 6 bases, with 10 bases between them. The CDR3 is 14 amino acids. From germline, CDR1 is LGHNA and CDR2 YSLEER. The CDR3 region has the DNA TGCGCCAGCAGCCAAGTCGGCAGGGCCAATGAGCAGTTCTTC. Translated, it gives CASSQVGRANEQFF.

The chain combines TRBV5-6 with TRBJ1-5, with 8 positions matching TRBD1. This CDR3 contains 15 residues. Germline V gene sequence: CDR1 SGHDT, CDR2 YYEEEE. With 4 bases clipped from V and 0 bases from J, the junction kept 3 bases outside the gene matches. DNA of the CDR3: TGTGCCAGCAGCAGGACAGGGATTAGCAATCAGCCCCAGCATTTT. Translated: CASSRTGISNQPQHF.

This chain links TRBV7-9 with TRBJ1-5, with unresolved D. Germline V CDR1 and CDR2: SEHNR, FQNEAQ (reference sequence). This CDR3 comprises 13 residues. V was shortened by 4 bases and J by 4 bases, with 8 bases between the two germline ends. CDR3 DNA: TGTGCCAGCAGCTCGGGGAGTAATCAGCCCCAGCATTTT. Its translation: CASSSGSNQPQHF. Looking up the rest from reference TRBV7-9 and TRBJ1-5 gives the full variable domain: DTGVSQNPRHKITKRGQNVTFRCDPISEHNRLYWYRQTLGQGPEFLTYFQNEAQLEKSRLLSDRFSAERPKGSFSTLEIQRTEQGDSAMYLCASSSGSNQPQHFGDGTRLSIL.

The chain has TRBV5-5 and TRBJ2-7; TRBD1 might be the D (6 bases). The V end was cut by 0 bases, the J end by 3 bases, with 10 bases between. CDR1 SGHKS and CDR2 YYEKEE come from the germline V gene (reference sequence). The CDR3 runs 14 residues. The CDR3 here is CASSLVQGNYEQYF. CDR3 nucleotide sequence: TGTGCCAGCAGCTTGGTCCAGGGGAACTACGAGCAGTACTTC.